Each of the 11 T cell receptor beta chains below was sequenced from the same sample in a study of T cell repertoires in cytomegalovirus infection. TCRdb passed the reads through MiXCR, listing each CDR3 protein once. Of under 200,000 distinct CDR3 sequences listed, roughly 9% are singletons. The sequenced sample consisted of PBMCs. These receptors were collected from a human donor in good health (CMV status not recorded). Some clones in this sample may be carry-over from other donors' samples.

There are many counts of this clonotype. Written as DNA, the CDR3 is TGTGCCAGCAGCTTAGGTCACGGGTCCTATGGCTACACCTTC. This codes for CASSLGHGSYGYTF. V gene TRBV7-2 combines with J gene TRBJ1-2, with D uncertain. With 1 base removed from V and 4 bases from J, the gap between germline ends came to 10 bases. Germline V gene data show CDR1 as SGHTA and CDR2 as FQGNSA. CDR3 size: 14 residues.

This clonotype was recorded many times. The CDR3 DNA is TGTGCCAGCAGCCCCCAGACAGGGTATTACACTGAAGCTTTCTTT. It is translated as CASSPQTGYYTEAFF. The chain links TRBV28 to TRBJ1-1, with TRBD1 matching 7 bases. CDR1 and CDR2 from the germline V gene are MDHEN and SYDVKM. This CDR3 is 15 amino acids long. Trimming at V came to 6 bases and at J to 3 bases, leaving 10 bases not matched to a gene.

Many counts were recorded for this clonotype. The rearrangement joins TRBV6-4 to TRBJ2-3, with D unclear. CDR3 length: 13 residues. CDR1 and CDR2 (germline): MRHNA, SNTAGT. V shed 2 bases and J shed 0 bases, with 3 bases lying between them. The CDR3 region has the DNA TGTGCCAGCAGTGACCGGAGCACAGATACGCAGTATTTT. Protein product: CASSDRSTDTQYF.

There are many counts of this clonotype. V and J are TRBV20-1 and TRBJ1-5; no clear D. CDR1 is DFQATT, CDR2 SNEGSKA, per germline (reference sequence). This CDR3 has 17 residues. V gave up 0 bases and J gave up 1 base, with 16 bases separating them. CDR3 sequence: CSARDIGGPPSNQPQHF. As DNA, the CDR3 is TGCAGTGCTAGAGATATCGGCGGACCCCCGAGCAATCAGCCCCAGCATTTT.

The CDR3 reads CASSLRGLRRGVQSGANVLTF. The CDR3 DNA follows: TGTGCCAGCAGTTTAAGGGGCTTGCGGCGCGGGGTCCAATCTGGGGCCAACGTCCTGACTTTC. The chain has TRBV12-3 or TRBV12-4 and TRBJ2-6; D might be TRBD2 (6 bases). The V end was cut by 2 bases, the J end by 1 base, with 24 bases between. This CDR3 comprises 21 residues.

In its sample, this clonotype was seen many times. The chain carries TRBV7-9 and TRBJ2-1; 10 bases are shared with TRBD1. V lost 3 bases, J lost 4 bases, and 12 bases stayed unmatched. The length of the CDR3 is 18 residues. The germline V gene has CDR1 SEHNR and CDR2 FQNEAQ (reference sequence). DNA for the CDR3: TGTGCCAGCAGCTTCCCGCAGGGGACAGGGGTACGATACAATGAGCAGTTCTTC. Translating gives CASSFPQGTGVRYNEQFF.

This clonotype showed up many times. The rearrangement links TRBV24-1 to TRBJ1-5, with D perhaps matching TRBD1 (6 bases). Germline-derived CDR1 and CDR2 are KGHDR and SFDVKD. V was clipped by 5 bases and J by 2 bases, with 9 bases between them. There are 14 residues in the CDR3. The CDR3 reads CATSADRRNQPQHF. The CDR3 bases are TGTGCCACCAGTGCCGACAGGCGCAATCAGCCCCAGCATTTT.

This clonotype was observed many times. The genes are TRBV6-2 or TRBV6-3 and TRBJ2-3; 8 nucleotides match TRBD1. J lost 4 bases, V lost 0 bases, and 9 bases had no gene match. In germline, CDR1 is MNHEY, CDR2 SVGEGT. The CDR3 has 17 residues. The CDR3 protein is CASSYSMGRGLADTQYF. CDR3 sequence (DNA): TGTGCCAGCAGTTACTCGATGGGCAGGGGGCTGGCAGATACGCAGTATTTT.

This clonotype was found many times. V gene TRBV7-2 combines with J gene TRBJ2-5; TRBD2 aligns across 7 bases. CDR1 is SGHTA, CDR2 FQGNSA, per germline. The V segment lost 5 bases and the J segment 1 base; nucleotides outside the gene matches: 16. The CDR3 has 18 amino acids. The DNA for the CDR3 is TGTGCCAGCAGCCAACACACAATCACTAGCGCCTTCCAAGAGACCCAGTACTTC. This gives the protein CASSQHTITSAFQETQYF.

This clonotype was seen only a few times. This chain connects TRBV20-1 to TRBJ2-3, with 11 bases identical to TRBD2. CDR3 length equals 14 residues. Germline lookup yields CDR1 DFQATT and CDR2 SNEGSKA (reference sequence). The trim removed 6 bases at V and 1 base at J, leaving 3 bases unmatched. CDR3 sequence reads: CSAKLAGGTDTQYF. CDR3 coding DNA: TGCAGTGCAAAACTAGCGGGAGGCACAGATACGCAGTATTTT.

This clonotype was seen a handful of times. The rearrangement links TRBV28 to TRBJ1-1; 9 bases align to TRBD1. V was clipped by 4 bases and J by 1 base; unmatched bases: 7. Germline V gives CDR1 MDHEN, CDR2 SYDVKM. The CDR3 length is 16 residues. CDR3 region: CASSSRTGAWNTEAFF. CDR3 DNA: TGTGCCAGCAGTTCCCGGACAGGGGCGTGGAACACTGAAGCTTTCTTT.